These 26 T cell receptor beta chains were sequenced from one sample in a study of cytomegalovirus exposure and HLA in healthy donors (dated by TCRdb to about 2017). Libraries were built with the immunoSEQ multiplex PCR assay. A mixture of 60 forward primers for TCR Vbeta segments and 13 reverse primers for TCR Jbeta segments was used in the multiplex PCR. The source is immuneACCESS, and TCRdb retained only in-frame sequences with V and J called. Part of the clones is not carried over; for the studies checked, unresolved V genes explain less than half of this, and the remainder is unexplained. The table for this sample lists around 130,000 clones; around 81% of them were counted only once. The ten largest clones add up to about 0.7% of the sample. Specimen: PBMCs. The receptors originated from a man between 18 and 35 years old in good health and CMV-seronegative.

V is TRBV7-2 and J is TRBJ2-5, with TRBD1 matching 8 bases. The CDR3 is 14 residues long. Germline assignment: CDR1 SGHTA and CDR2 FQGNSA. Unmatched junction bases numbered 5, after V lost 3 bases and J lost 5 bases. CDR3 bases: TGTGCCAGCAGCTTTAACAGGGGGTTGGAGACCCAGTACTTC. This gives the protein CASSFNRGLETQYF.

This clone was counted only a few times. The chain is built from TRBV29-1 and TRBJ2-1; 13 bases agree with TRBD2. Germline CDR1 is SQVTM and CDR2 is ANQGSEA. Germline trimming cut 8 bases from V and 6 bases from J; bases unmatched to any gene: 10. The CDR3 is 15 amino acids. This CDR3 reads CSSQLAGGLSNEQFF. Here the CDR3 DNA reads TGCAGCTCCCAACTAGCGGGGGGGCTGTCCAATGAGCAGTTCTTC.

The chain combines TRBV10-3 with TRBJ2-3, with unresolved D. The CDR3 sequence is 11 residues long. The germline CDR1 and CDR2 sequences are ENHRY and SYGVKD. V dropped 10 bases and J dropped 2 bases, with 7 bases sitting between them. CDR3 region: CATLFTDTQYF. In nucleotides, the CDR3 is TGTGCCACCCTCTTCACAGATACGCAGTATTTT.

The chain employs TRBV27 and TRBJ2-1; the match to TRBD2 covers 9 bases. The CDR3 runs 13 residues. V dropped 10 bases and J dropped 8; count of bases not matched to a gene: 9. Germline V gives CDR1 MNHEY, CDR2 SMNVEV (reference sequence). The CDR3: CATKRRGGDEQFF. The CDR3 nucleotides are TGTGCCACCAAGAGGCGGGGGGGCGATGAGCAGTTCTTC.

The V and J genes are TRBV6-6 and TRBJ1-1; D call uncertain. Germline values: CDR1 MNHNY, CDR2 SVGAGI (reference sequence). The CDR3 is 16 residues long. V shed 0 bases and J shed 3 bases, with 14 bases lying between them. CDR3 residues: CASSYSNPSPDTEAFF. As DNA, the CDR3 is TGTGCCAGCAGTTACTCGAACCCGTCCCCGGACACTGAAGCTTTCTTT.

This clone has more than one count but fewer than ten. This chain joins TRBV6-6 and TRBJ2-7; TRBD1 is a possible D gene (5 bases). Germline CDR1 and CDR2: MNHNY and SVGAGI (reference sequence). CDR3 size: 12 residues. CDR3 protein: CVSRTTYYEQYF. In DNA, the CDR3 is TGTGTTAGTCGGACAACTTATTACGAGCAGTACTTC.

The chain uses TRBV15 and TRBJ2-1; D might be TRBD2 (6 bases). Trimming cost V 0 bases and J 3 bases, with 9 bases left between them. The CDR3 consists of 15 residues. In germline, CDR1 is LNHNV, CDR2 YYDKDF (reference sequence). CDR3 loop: CATSRDFGSYNEQFF. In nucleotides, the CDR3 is TGTGCCACCAGCAGAGATTTCGGGAGCTACAATGAGCAGTTCTTC.

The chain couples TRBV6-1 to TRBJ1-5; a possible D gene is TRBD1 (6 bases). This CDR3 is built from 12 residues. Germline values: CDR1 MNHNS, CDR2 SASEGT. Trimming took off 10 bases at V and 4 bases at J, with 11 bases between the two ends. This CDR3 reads CANDRKNQPQHF. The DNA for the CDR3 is TGTGCCAACGACAGGAAAAATCAGCCCCAGCATTTT.

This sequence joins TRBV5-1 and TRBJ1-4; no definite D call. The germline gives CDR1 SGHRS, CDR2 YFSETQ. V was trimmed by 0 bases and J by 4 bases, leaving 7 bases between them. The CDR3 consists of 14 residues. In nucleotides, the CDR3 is TGCGCCAGCAGCTTGGTGGTCGGTAATGAAAAACTGTTTTTT. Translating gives CASSLVVGNEKLFF.

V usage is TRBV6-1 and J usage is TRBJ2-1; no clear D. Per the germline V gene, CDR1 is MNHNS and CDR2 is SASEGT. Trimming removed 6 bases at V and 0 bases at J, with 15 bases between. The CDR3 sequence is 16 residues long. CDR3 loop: CASSERSPSSYNEQFF. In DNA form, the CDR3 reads TGTGCCAGCAGCGAAAGGTCTCCTAGCTCCTACAATGAGCAGTTCTTC.

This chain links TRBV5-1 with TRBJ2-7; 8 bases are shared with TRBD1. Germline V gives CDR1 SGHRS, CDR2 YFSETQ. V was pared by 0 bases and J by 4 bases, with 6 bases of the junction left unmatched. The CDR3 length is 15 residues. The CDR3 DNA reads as TGCGCCAGCAGCTTGGTAGCAGGGGGCACTTACGAGCAGTACTTC. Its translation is CASSLVAGGTYEQYF.

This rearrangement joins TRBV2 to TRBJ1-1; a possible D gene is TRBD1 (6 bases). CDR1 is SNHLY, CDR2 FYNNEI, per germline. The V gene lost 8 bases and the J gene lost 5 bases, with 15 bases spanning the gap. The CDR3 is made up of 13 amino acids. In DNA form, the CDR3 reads TGTGCCAGCCTTGACGGGAGGGGGACTGAAGCTTTCTTT. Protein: CASLDGRGTEAFF.

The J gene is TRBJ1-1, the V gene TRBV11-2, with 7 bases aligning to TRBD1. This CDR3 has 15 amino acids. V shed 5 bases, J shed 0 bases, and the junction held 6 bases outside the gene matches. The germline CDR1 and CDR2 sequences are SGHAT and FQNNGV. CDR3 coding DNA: TGTGCCAGCAGCCCATACAGGGGAGTGAACACTGAAGCTTTCTTT. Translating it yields CASSPYRGVNTEAFF.

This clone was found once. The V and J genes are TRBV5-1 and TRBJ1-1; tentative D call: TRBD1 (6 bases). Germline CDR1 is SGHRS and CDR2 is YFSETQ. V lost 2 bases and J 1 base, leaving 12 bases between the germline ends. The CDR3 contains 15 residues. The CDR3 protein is CASSLSGQKNTEAFF. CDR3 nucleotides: TGCGCCAGCAGCTTATCGGGACAAAAGAACACTGAAGCTTTCTTT.

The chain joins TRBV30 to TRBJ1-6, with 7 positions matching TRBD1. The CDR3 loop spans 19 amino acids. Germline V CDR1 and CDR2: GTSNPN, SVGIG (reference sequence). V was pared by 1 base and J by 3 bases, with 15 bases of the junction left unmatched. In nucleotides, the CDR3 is TGTGCCTGGAGTGAAAGACAGGGTGGACTTGCATTCTATAATTCACCCCTCCACTTT. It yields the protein CAWSERQGGLAFYNSPLHF.

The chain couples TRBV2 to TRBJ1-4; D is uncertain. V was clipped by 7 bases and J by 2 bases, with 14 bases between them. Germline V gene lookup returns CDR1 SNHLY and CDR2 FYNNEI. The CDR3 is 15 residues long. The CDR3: CASIDLGRTNEKLFF. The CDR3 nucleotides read TGTGCCAGCATAGATCTAGGTCGGACTAATGAAAAACTGTTTTTT.

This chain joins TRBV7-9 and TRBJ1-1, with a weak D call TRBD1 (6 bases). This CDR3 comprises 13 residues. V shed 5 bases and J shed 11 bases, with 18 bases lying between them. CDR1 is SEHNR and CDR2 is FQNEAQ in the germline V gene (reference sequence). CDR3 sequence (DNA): TGTGCCAGCAGCCCGGGGGGGGCTTTTGGTGCTTTCTTT. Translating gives CASSPGGAFGAFF. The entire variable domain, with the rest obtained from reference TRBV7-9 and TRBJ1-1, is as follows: DTGVSQNPRHKITKRGQNVTFRCDPISEHNRLYWYRQTLGQGPEFLTYFQNEAQLEKSRLLSDRFSAERPKGSFSTLEIQRTEQGDSAMYLCASSPGGAFGAFFGQGTRLTVV.

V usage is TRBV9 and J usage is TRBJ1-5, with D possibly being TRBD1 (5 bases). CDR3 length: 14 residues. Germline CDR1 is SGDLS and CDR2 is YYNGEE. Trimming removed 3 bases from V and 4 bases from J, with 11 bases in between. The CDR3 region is CASSGGHPNQPQHF. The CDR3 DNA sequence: TGTGCCAGCAGCGGCGGACACCCAAATCAGCCCCAGCATTTT. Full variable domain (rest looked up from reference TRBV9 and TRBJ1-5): DSGVTQTPKHLITATGQRVTLRCSPRSGDLSVYWYQQSLDQGLQFLIQYYNGEERAKGNILERFSAQQFPDLHSELNLSSLELGDSALYFCASSGGHPNQPQHFGDGTRLSIL.

CDR3: CASTRFRDFSQGYTF. The CDR3 region has the DNA TGTGCCAGCACTAGGTTTCGGGATTTTAGTCAGGGCTACACCTTC. The V call is TRBV6-5, the J call TRBJ1-2; the D is unclear. The CDR3 covers 15 residues. V lost 7 bases, J lost 8 bases, and 23 bases lay in between. CDR1 is MNHEY and CDR2 is SVGAGI in the germline V gene.

The CDR3 sequence is CASSFAGRVTEAFF. Written as DNA, the CDR3 is TGTGCCAGCAGTTTCGCAGGGAGGGTCACTGAAGCTTTCTTT. The gene calls are TRBV27 and TRBJ1-1; tentatively, D is TRBD1 (5 bases). V lost 3 bases, J lost 4 bases, and 12 bases lay in between. The CDR3 has 14 residues. Germline V gives CDR1 MNHEY, CDR2 SMNVEV (reference sequence).

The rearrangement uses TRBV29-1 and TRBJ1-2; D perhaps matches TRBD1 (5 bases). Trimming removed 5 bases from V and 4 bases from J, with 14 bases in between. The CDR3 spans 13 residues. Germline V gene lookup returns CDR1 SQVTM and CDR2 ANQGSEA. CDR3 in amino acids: CSVRGGDSYGYTF. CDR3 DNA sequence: TGCAGCGTTCGTGGAGGGGACTCCTATGGCTACACCTTC.

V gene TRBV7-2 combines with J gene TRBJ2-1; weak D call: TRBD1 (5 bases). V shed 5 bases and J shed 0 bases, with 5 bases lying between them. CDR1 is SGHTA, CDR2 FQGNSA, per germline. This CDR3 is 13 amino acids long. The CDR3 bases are TGTGCCAGCAGCCAGGGCTCCTACAATGAGCAGTTCTTC. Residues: CASSQGSYNEQFF.

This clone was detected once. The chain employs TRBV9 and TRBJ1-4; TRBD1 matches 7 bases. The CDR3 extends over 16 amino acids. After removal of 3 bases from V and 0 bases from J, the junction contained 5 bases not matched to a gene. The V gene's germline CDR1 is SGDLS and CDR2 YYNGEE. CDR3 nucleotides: TGTGCCAGCAGCGCTGGACAGGTTGCAACTAATGAAAAACTGTTTTTT. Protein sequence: CASSAGQVATNEKLFF.

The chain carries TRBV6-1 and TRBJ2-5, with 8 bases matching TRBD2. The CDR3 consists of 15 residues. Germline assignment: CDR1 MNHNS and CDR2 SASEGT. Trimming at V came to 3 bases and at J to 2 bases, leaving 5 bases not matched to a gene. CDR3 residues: CASSDGGGTQETQYF. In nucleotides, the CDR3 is TGTGCCAGCAGTGACGGCGGGGGGACTCAAGAGACCCAGTACTTC.

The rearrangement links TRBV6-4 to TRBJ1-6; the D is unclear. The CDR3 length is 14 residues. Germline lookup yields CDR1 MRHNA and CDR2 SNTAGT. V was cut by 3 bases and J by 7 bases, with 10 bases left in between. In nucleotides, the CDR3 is TGTGCCAGCAGTGAGGAGACGGAGAATTCACCCCTCCACTTT. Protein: CASSEETENSPLHF.

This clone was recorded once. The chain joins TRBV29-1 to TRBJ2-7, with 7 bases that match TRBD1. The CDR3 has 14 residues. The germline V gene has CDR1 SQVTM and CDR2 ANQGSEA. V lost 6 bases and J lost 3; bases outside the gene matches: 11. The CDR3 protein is CSVVGTALGYEQYF. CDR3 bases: TGCAGCGTCGTTGGGACAGCCCTCGGCTACGAGCAGTACTTC.